Included here is one TCR beta chain sequence, with context. These data are taken from a study of kidney transplant recipient with SARS-CoV-2 infection. One entry per CDR3 protein, called by TCRdb with MiXCR from the reads. Of 250,000 or so distinct CDR3 sequences in the sample, around 28% were seen once. The sample here was a blood sample, taken at baseline and between days 110 and 120 from a kidney transplant recipient. The receptor comes from a young adult male patient who had COVID-19 and was a kidney transplant recipient. Some T cells may be transferred from the graft donor.

The CDR3 nucleotides read TGTGCCAGCACGATCGGGACTAGCTTTTCGGATGAGCAGTTCTTC. Protein product: CASTIGTSFSDEQFF. This chain connects TRBV28 to TRBJ2-1, with 9 bases matching TRBD2. The CDR3 spans 15 residues. V trimming: 7 bases; J trimming: 8 bases; junction bases outside the gene matches: 12. CDR1 and CDR2 from the germline V gene are MDHEN and SYDVKM.